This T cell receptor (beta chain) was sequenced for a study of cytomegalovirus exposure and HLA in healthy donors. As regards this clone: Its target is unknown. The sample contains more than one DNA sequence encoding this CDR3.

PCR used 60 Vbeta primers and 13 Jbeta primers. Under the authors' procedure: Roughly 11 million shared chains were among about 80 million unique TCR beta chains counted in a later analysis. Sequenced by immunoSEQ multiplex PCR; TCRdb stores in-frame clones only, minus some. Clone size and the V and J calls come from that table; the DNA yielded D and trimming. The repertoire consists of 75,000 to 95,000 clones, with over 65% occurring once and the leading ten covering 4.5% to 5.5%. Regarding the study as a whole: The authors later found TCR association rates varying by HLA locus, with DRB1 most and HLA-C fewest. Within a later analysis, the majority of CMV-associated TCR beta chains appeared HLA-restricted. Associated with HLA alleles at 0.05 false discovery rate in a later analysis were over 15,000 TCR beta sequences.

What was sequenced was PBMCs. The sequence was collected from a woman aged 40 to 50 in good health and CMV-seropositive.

CDR3 nucleotide sequence: TGTGCCAGTAGTATTGGACTAGCGGGGGGCAATGAGCAGTTCTTC. This codes for CASSIGLAGGNEQFF. The rearrangement uses TRBV19 and TRBJ2-1, with 14 bases identical to TRBD2. V gave up 3 bases and J gave up 6 bases; unmatched junction bases: 1. This CDR3 contains 15 residues. The V gene's germline CDR1 is LNHDA and CDR2 SQIVND (reference sequence).